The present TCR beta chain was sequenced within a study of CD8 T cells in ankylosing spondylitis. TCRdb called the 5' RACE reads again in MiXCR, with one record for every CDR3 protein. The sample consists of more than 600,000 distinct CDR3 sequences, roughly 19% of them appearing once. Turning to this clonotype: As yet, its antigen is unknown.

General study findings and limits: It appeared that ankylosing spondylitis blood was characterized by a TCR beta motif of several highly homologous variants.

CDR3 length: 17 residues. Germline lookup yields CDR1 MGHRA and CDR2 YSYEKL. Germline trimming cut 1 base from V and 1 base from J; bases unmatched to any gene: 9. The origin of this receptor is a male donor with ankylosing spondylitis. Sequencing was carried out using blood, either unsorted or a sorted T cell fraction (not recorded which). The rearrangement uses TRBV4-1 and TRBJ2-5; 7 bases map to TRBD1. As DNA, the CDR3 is TGCGCCAGCAGCCAAGCCTGGGACAGTTTACTCCAAGAGACCCAGTACTTC. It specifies CASSQAWDSLLQETQYF.